The clone carrying this TCR beta chain has a handful of counts. Antigen: not known. The germline CDR1 and CDR2 sequences are LGHNA and YSLEER. Trimming pared 1 base from V and 2 bases from J, leaving 11 bases between. The CDR3 consists of 15 residues. This entry is derived from a study of cytomegalovirus exposure and HLA in healthy donors. Researchers ran the PCR with 60 Vbeta and 13 Jbeta primers. Sequencing used immunoSEQ multiplex PCR; TCRdb keeps in-frame clones, though not all of them. The data show roughly 150,000 clones, approximately 78% seen once. The study, taken as a whole, reports: As confirmed in vitro, a few CMV-associated chains were specific for CMV antigens. Some V segments, TRBV6-2 and TRBV6-3 among them, were indistinguishable and were therefore excluded. The authors reported that TCR beta sequences could predict HLA-A and HLA-B alleles. These predictions were accurate for most subjects in the first cohort. TCR association rates varied by HLA locus in a later analysis, with DRB1 highest and HLA-C lowest.

The sequenced sample was PBMCs. The receptor's source is a male donor in good health and CMV-seronegative. The V call is TRBV4-3, the J call TRBJ1-2, with unresolved D. DNA of the CDR3: TGCGCCAGCAGCCAAGGGGCCCTTGGGAACTATGGCTACACCTTC. Amino acids: CASSQGALGNYGYTF.